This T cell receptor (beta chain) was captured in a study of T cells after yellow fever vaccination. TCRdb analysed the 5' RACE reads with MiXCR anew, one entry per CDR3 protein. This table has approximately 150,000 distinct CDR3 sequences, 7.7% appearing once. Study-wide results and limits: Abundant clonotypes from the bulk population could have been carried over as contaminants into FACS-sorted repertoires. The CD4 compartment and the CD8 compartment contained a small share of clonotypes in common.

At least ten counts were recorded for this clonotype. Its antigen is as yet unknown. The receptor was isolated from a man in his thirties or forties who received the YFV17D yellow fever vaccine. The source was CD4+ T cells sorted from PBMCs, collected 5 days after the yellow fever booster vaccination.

Here the CDR3 reads CASSLDQGASEAFF. The DNA for the CDR3 is TGTGCCAGCAGCTTAGACCAGGGGGCGTCTGAAGCTTTCTTT. The V call is TRBV11-2, the J call TRBJ1-1; 8 nucleotides line up with TRBD1. Germline assignment: CDR1 SGHAT and CDR2 FQNNGV. With 0 bases clipped from V and 6 bases from J, the junction kept 3 bases outside the gene matches. CDR3 length: 14 residues. The full variable domain, with the rest looked up from reference TRBV11-2 and TRBJ1-1, is EAGVAQSPRYKIIEKRQSVAFWCNPISGHATLYWYQQILGQGPKLLIQFQNNGVVDDSQLPKDRFSAERLKGVDSTLKIQPAKLEDSAVYLCASSLDQGASEAFFGQGTRLTVV.